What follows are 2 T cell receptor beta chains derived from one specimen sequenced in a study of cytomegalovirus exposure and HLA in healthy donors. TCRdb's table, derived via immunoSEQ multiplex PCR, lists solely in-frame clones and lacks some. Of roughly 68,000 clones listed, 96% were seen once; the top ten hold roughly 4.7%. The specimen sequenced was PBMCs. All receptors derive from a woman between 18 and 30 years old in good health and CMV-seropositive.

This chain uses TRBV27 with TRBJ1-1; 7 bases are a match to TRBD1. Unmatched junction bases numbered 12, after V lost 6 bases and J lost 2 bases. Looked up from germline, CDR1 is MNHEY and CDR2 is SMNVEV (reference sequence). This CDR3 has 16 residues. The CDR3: CASRFIYRGGNTEAFF. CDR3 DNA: TGTGCCAGCAGATTTATTTACAGGGGAGGAAACACTGAAGCTTTCTTT.

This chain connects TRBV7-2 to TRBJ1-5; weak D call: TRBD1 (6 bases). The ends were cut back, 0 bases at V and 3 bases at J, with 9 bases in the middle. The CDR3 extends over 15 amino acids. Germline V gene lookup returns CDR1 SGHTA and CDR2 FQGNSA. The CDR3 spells CASSLARGNNQPQHF. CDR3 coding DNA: TGTGCCAGCAGCTTAGCCAGGGGAAACAATCAGCCCCAGCATTTT.